The clone carrying this T cell receptor (beta chain) was detected only a few times. Its target is unknown. CDR3 length: 16 residues. Germline V gene lookup returns CDR1 MNHEY and CDR2 SVGEGT. The J segment lost 1 base and the V segment lost 2 bases, leaving 8 bases of the junction unmatched. The entry originates in a study of blood T cells in healthy people across ages. Study information: There was about one barcoded beta molecule captured by template switching per two T cells.

Whole-study results and caveats: Reliance upon unsorted PBMCs precluded definitive naive versus antigen-experienced comparison. Considered underestimates were the diversity estimates obtained from one million T cells.

Combining a sample-barcoded 5' primer with a J-beta primer mix, a second PCR ran for 7 to 11 cycles. From each sample, at least 2.5 million paired-end reads containing CDR3 were obtained. TCRdb independently ran MiXCR on the 5' RACE reads; one entry per CDR3 protein. The sample consists of about a million distinct CDR3 sequences, less than 45% of them appearing once. This receptor was identified in a man aged 18 to 30 in good health. The V gene is TRBV6-2 or TRBV6-3, the J gene TRBJ2-7, with TRBD2 identical over 7 bases. The sequencing input was blood. Here the CDR3 DNA reads TGTGCCAGCAGTTACAGTTCGAGCGGGGAGTCCTACGAGCAGTACTTC. It yields the protein CASSYSSSGESYEQYF.